One and the same sample provided the 29 T cell receptor beta chains below, sequenced in a study of Ad26.COV2.S vaccination and SARS-CoV-2 variants. This table comes from immunoSEQ multiplex PCR, and its TCRdb copy is limited to in-frame clones, with some not included. The table shows approximately 350,000 clones, with around 82% occurring only once. The sample's treatment: approximately 18 received Ad26.COV2.S at low or high dose, single or two shots; 5 received placebo; per-sample allocation not given. Following the first vaccine or placebo injection, samples were taken on day 63. The material sequenced was peripheral blood, taken in a trial of Ad26.COV2.S vaccine versus placebo. These receptors were obtained from a person aged 18 to 59 who received the Ad26.COV2.S COVID-19 vaccine or a placebo.

The chain combines TRBV28 with TRBJ1-5, with a possible D match to TRBD1 (5 bases). The CDR3 covers 14 residues. Germline V lookup: CDR1 MDHEN, CDR2 SYDVKM. V lost 2 bases, J lost 2 bases, and 7 bases lay in between. The chain's CDR3 is CASSLVRGNQPQHF. DNA of the CDR3: TGTGCCAGCAGTTTAGTCAGGGGCAATCAGCCCCAGCATTTT.

V is TRBV21-1 and J is TRBJ2-3; whether TRBD2, the table's D call, matches the DNA was not checked. TRBV21-1 is classified as a pseudogene. The CDR3 is made up of 12 amino acids. CDR3 protein: CASSLRRNTQYF. CDR3 bases: TGTGCCAGCAGTCTGCGGAGGAATACGCAGTATTTT.

The chain joins TRBV10-3 to TRBJ1-1, with D possibly being TRBD1 (5 bases). Germline loops: CDR1 ENHRY, CDR2 SYGVKD. V lost 5 bases and J lost 0, with 10 bases in between. This CDR3 contains 14 residues. In DNA, the CDR3 is TGTGCCATCAGTAAGGACACCCTGAACACTGAAGCTTTCTTT. This translates into CAISKDTLNTEAFF.

In its sample, this clone was seen once. The rearrangement links TRBV5-1 to TRBJ2-6; D gene ambiguous. CDR3 length equals 16 residues. Trimming shortened V by 1 base and J by 1 base, and 9 bases separated the two germline ends. Germline V lookup: CDR1 SGHRS, CDR2 YFSETQ. DNA for the CDR3: TGCGCCAGCAGCTTGATACCCGGTTCTGGGGCCAACGTCCTGACTTTC. This translates into CASSLIPGSGANVLTF.

Comment on this clone: One end of the junction varies from germline; a read error may be responsible. The rearrangement uses TRBV7-9 and TRBJ2-7; a weak D match, TRBD2 (5 bases). Germline CDR1 SEHNR, CDR2 FQNEAQ (reference sequence). This CDR3 contains 16 residues. CDR3 in DNA: TGTGCCAGCACCTTATATCCGGGCGGGCAGAGGAACGAGCAGTACTTC. This encodes CASTLYPGGQRNEQYF.

This clone has a handful of counts. The genes are TRBV7-3 and TRBJ1-6; D remains ambiguous. Trimming stripped 5 bases from V and 8 bases from J, with 10 bases between. Germline values: CDR1 SGHTA, CDR2 FQGTGA. The CDR3 runs to 13 residues. Written as DNA, the CDR3 is TGTGCCAGCAGCCAGAGGGTGGATTCACCCCTCCACTTT. Translation gives CASSQRVDSPLHF.

This chain connects TRBV7-9 to TRBJ2-3; D might be TRBD1 or TRBD2, each matching 5 bases. Germline CDR1 is SEHNR and CDR2 is FQNEAQ (reference sequence). Trimming removed 8 bases at V and 2 bases at J, with 14 bases between. This CDR3 has 14 residues. The CDR3 protein is CASGRDLLTDTQYF. CDR3 nucleotides: TGTGCCAGCGGCCGGGACCTCCTCACAGATACGCAGTATTTT.

V is TRBV2 and J is TRBJ1-4; TRBD1 matches at 8 bases. The ends lost 7 bases at V and 8 bases at J; junction bases unmatched: 9. There are 14 residues in the CDR3. CDR1 SNHLY and CDR2 FYNNEI come from the germline V gene. The CDR3: CASIRQGWREKLFF. The CDR3 DNA reads as TGTGCCAGCATTAGACAGGGGTGGCGAGAAAAACTGTTTTTT.

This clone was found once. The gene calls are TRBV25-1 and TRBJ2-7; 7 nucleotides agree with TRBD2. The CDR3 extends over 16 amino acids. The V and J ends lost 2 bases and 1 base, in that order; junction bases with no gene match: 8. Germline V gene data show CDR1 as MGHDK and CDR2 as SYGVNS. CDR3 residues: CASSELKGGESYEQYF. Written as DNA, the CDR3 is TGTGCCAGCAGTGAACTGAAGGGAGGGGAATCCTACGAGCAGTACTTC.

This chain uses TRBV5-5 with TRBJ1-2; tentatively, D is TRBD1 (5 bases). V dropped 3 bases and J dropped 2 bases, with 11 bases sitting between them. The V gene's germline CDR1 is SGHKS and CDR2 YYEKEE (reference sequence). The CDR3 runs 14 residues. CDR3 sequence (DNA): TGTGCCAGCAGCTGGCGGGGCGCCAACTATGGCTACACCTTC. Translating it yields CASSWRGANYGYTF.

The genes are TRBV4-2 and TRBJ2-7; D gene ambiguous. Looked up from germline, CDR1 is LGHNA and CDR2 is YNFKEQ. V lost 4 bases, J lost 1 base, and 23 bases lay in between. The CDR3 runs to 18 residues. CDR3 DNA sequence: TGTGCCAGCAGCCTTAGGGAATCTGGAGAGAGAACATCCTACGAGCAGTACTTC. Translation gives CASSLRESGERTSYEQYF.

This clone was detected once. This chain links TRBV3-1 (or the pseudogene TRBV3-2) with TRBJ2-7, with TRBD2 matching 12 bases. Losses at the gene ends were 4 bases for V and 2 bases for J; bases not matched to a gene: 6. The V gene's germline CDR1 is LGHDT and CDR2 YNNKEL (reference sequence). The CDR3 is 16 residues long. For the CDR3, the DNA is TGTGCCAGCAGCCCTAGGACTAGCGGGGCTACCTACGAGCAGTACTTC. Its translation is CASSPRTSGATYEQYF.

In this sample, this clone turned up once. The V and J genes are TRBV27 and TRBJ2-7; TRBD1 agrees at 7 bases. From germline, CDR1 is MNHEY and CDR2 SMNVEV (reference sequence). J lost 5 bases, V lost 1 base, and 8 bases had no gene match. This CDR3 is built from 15 residues. The CDR3 DNA reads as TGTGCCAGCAGTTTATACCAAGACAGGGCCCACGAGCAGTACTTC. Translated: CASSLYQDRAHEQYF.

J is TRBJ1-2 and V is TRBV6-5, with D possibly TRBD1 on 5 matching bases. V lost 2 bases and J 10 bases, leaving 14 bases between the germline ends. Germline V gives CDR1 MNHEY, CDR2 SVGAGI. This CDR3 has 13 residues. CDR3 nucleotide sequence: TGTGCCAGCAGTTACGGCAGGGATGGAGCCTACACCTTC. Amino acids: CASSYGRDGAYTF.

This clone is a singleton in its sample. The chain is built from TRBV7-2 and TRBJ1-1; D not certain. This CDR3 has 13 residues. The V end was cut by 7 bases, the J end by 1 base, with 10 bases between. Germline V gene lookup returns CDR1 SGHTA and CDR2 FQGNSA. CDR3 sequence reads: CASNRDQNTEAFF. CDR3 DNA sequence: TGTGCCAGCAATCGGGATCAGAACACTGAAGCTTTCTTT.

This sequence joins TRBV5-5 and TRBJ1-2, with D perhaps matching TRBD1 (6 bases). In germline, CDR1 is SGHKS, CDR2 YYEKEE (reference sequence). Trimming cost V 4 bases and J 8 bases, with 15 bases left between them. The length of the CDR3 is 13 residues. The CDR3 sequence: CASSADSLYGYTF. The CDR3 DNA reads as TGTGCCAGCAGCGCGGACAGTCTGTACGGCTACACCTTC. Full variable domain (missing parts from reference TRBV5-5 and TRBJ1-2): DAGVTQSPTHLIKTRGQQVTLRCSPISGHKSVSWYQQVLGQGPQFIFQYYEKEERGRGNFPDRFSARQFPNYSSELNVNALLLGDSALYLCASSADSLYGYTFGSGTRLTVV.

As concerns this clone: Other DNA sequences within the sample encode an identical CDR3. The gene calls are TRBV5-1 and TRBJ2-3; D remains ambiguous. The CDR3 runs 14 residues. The V end lost 0 bases, the J end lost 0 bases, and 5 bases lay between the germline ends. CDR1 and CDR2 (germline): SGHRS, YFSETQ. The CDR3 sequence is CASSLGASTDTQYF. In DNA form, the CDR3 reads TGCGCCAGCAGCTTGGGAGCCAGCACAGATACGCAGTATTTT.

This chain joins TRBV2 and TRBJ1-5; the D gene is possibly TRBD1 (5 bases). Germline lookup yields CDR1 SNHLY and CDR2 FYNNEI. This CDR3 contains 15 residues. The V and J ends lost 4 bases and 7 bases respectively, with 17 bases between them. The CDR3 sequence: CASSVSPGTGQPQHF. In DNA, the CDR3 is TGTGCCAGCAGTGTTAGCCCCGGGACTGGGCAGCCCCAGCATTTT.

This clone was observed a handful of times. This chain uses TRBV11-2 with TRBJ1-1; no clear D gene. The CDR3 is 13 amino acids. The ends were cut back, 0 bases at V and 5 bases at J, with 7 bases in the middle. Germline V lookup: CDR1 SGHAT, CDR2 FQNNGV. The CDR3 loop is CASSLDFGTEAFF. The DNA for the CDR3 is TGTGCCAGCAGCTTAGATTTCGGTACTGAAGCTTTCTTT.

V is TRBV7-9 and J is TRBJ1-5, with TRBD1 identical over 8 bases. This CDR3 comprises 14 residues. J lost 7 bases, V lost 5 bases, and 7 bases had no gene match. Germline CDR1 and CDR2: SEHNR and FQNEAQ (reference sequence). The CDR3 region has the DNA TGTGCCAGCAGCCCCCAGGGGGCGGAGCAGCCCCAGCATTTT. Amino acid sequence: CASSPQGAEQPQHF.

The chain carries TRBV3-1 (or the pseudogene TRBV3-2) and TRBJ1-2; 10 positions agree with TRBD1. V lost 3 bases to trimming and J lost 3 bases; unmatched junction nucleotides: 7. Germline V gene lookup returns CDR1 LGHDT and CDR2 YNNKEL (reference sequence). CDR3 length equals 16 residues. CDR3 amino acids: CASSQADRGSYYGYTF. Written as DNA, the CDR3 is TGTGCCAGCAGCCAGGCGGACAGGGGGAGTTACTATGGCTACACCTTC.

This sequence joins TRBV19 and TRBJ2-1; the D is unclear. Germline values: CDR1 LNHDA, CDR2 SQIVND (reference sequence). This CDR3 contains 14 residues. Trimming took 7 bases from V and 4 from J, leaving 14 bases between them. The CDR3 sequence: CASTPTSSYNEQFF. The CDR3 nucleotides are TGTGCCAGTACCCCCACAAGCAGTTACAATGAGCAGTTCTTC.

This chain connects TRBV19 to TRBJ1-1; 7 bases agree with TRBD1. Trimming cost V 3 bases and J 4 bases; bases outside gene matches: 8. This CDR3 has 15 amino acids. Germline CDR1 is LNHDA and CDR2 is SQIVND (reference sequence). CDR3 sequence reads: CASSINRQGRTEAFF. The DNA for the CDR3 is TGTGCCAGTAGTATCAACCGACAGGGCCGCACTGAAGCTTTCTTT.

This clone was detected only a few times. The chain recombines TRBV5-5 with TRBJ1-2; 7 bases align to TRBD1. CDR1 is SGHKS and CDR2 is YYEKEE in the germline V gene (reference sequence). CDR3 length: 15 amino acids. Trimming removed 0 bases from V and 2 bases from J; junction bases left unmatched: 4. The CDR3 region is CASSLDLTGNYGYTF. CDR3 sequence (DNA): TGTGCCAGCAGCTTGGATTTGACAGGGAACTATGGCTACACCTTC.

This clone was seen a single time. V usage is TRBV12-3 or TRBV12-4 and J usage is TRBJ1-1; D gene unclear. The V end was cut by 7 bases, the J end by 5 bases, with 14 bases between. The CDR3 sequence is 13 residues long. The CDR3 coding sequence is TGTGCCAGCATATTAGGACGGGGAACTGAAGCTTTCTTT. Translation: CASILGRGTEAFF.

V and J are TRBV2 and TRBJ2-1; TRBD1 agrees at 11 bases. The germline V gene encodes CDR1 SNHLY and CDR2 FYNNEI. The CDR3 contains 15 residues. The V segment lost 6 bases and the J segment 4 bases; nucleotides outside the gene matches: 5. The CDR3 spells CASRGTGGVYNEQFF. The CDR3 DNA follows: TGTGCCAGCAGGGGGACAGGGGGGGTTTACAATGAGCAGTTCTTC.

This clone was observed a handful of times. The chain recombines TRBV5-1 with TRBJ1-6, with a weak D call TRBD1 (5 bases). The germline V gene has CDR1 SGHRS and CDR2 YFSETQ. The CDR3 runs to 15 residues. Trimming took 4 bases from V and 7 from J, leaving 15 bases between them. The CDR3 DNA reads as TGCGCCAGCAGCGAGACTACCCCAGGGAATTCACCCCTCCACTTT. Protein product: CASSETTPGNSPLHF.

V gene TRBV11-2 combines with J gene TRBJ2-7; D call uncertain. CDR1 and CDR2 from the germline V gene are SGHAT and FQNNGV. The CDR3 is 13 amino acids. The V end lost 3 bases, the J end lost 2 bases, and 8 bases lay between the germline ends. The CDR3 nucleotides read TGTGCCAGCAGCTTGAGACCCCCCTACGAGCAGTACTTC. Its translation is CASSLRPPYEQYF.

The chain recombines TRBV18 with TRBJ1-1; no clear D. Per the germline V gene, CDR1 is KGHSH and CDR2 is LQKENI. Trimming pared 6 bases from V and 4 bases from J, leaving 15 bases between. This CDR3 is built from 14 residues. The CDR3 spells CASSLGPIGTEAFF. DNA for the CDR3: TGTGCCAGCTCCTTAGGGCCAATAGGCACTGAAGCTTTCTTT.